These 2 T cell receptor beta chains came from one sample sequenced in a study of blood T cells in healthy people across ages. With a J-beta primer mix and a sample-barcoded 5' primer, a second PCR ran roughly 7 to 11 cycles. TCRdb independently ran MiXCR on the 5' RACE reads; one entry per CDR3 protein. The table records roughly 730,000 distinct CDR3 sequences, approximately 53% of them present only once. The specimen was blood. The source of these receptors is a man in his forties in good health.

The V and J genes are TRBV27 and TRBJ1-2; TRBD1 might be the D (6 bases). Per the germline V gene, CDR1 is MNHEY and CDR2 is SMNVEV (reference sequence). Between the trimmed V and J ends, which lost 5 bases and 10 bases, there was a span of 17 bases. This CDR3 spans 13 amino acids. CDR3 bases: TGTGCCAGCAGTACCACTTCGACAGGAATCTACACCTTC. Translating it yields CASSTTSTGIYTF.

This clonotype has only a few counts. This may be a read error: a much more frequent sequence differs by one nucleotide. V and J are TRBV7-2 and TRBJ2-5; D uncertain. Germline-derived CDR1 and CDR2 are SGHTA and FQGNSA. The CDR3 length is 13 residues. Trimming left V 5 bases short and J 5 bases short, with 12 bases between. CDR3 sequence: CASSVVREETQYF. The CDR3 DNA reads TGTGCCAGCAGCGTAGTGAGAGAGGAGACCCAGTACTTC.